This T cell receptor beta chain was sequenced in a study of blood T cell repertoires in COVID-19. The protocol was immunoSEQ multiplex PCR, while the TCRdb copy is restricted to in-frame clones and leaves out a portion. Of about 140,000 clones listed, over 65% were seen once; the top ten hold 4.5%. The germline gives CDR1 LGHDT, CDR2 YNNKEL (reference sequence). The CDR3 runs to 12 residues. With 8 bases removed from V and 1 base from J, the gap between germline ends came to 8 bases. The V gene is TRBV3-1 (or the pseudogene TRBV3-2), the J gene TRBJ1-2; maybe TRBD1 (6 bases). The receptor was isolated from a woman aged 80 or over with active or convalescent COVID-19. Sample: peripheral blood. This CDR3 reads CASGQNNYGYTF. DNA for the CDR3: TGTGCCAGCGGACAGAATAACTATGGCTACACCTTC.